Following are 21 T cell receptor beta chains from one sample sequenced in a study of blood T cell repertoires in COVID-19. Sequencing used immunoSEQ multiplex PCR; TCRdb keeps in-frame clones, though not all of them. The table records about 75,000 clones, around 84% of them present only once. Sequencing input: peripheral blood. The receptors originated from a woman in her forties or fifties with acute or convalescent COVID-19.

This chain connects TRBV28 to TRBJ2-3; 9 nucleotides match TRBD1. The V and J ends lost 3 bases and 4 bases, in that order; junction bases with no gene match: 8. The CDR3 consists of 16 residues. Germline V gene sequence: CDR1 MDHEN, CDR2 SYDVKM. In nucleotides, the CDR3 is TGTGCCAGCAGTTTTATGGGGACAGGGTTCTCAGATACGCAGTATTTT. Translated, it gives CASSFMGTGFSDTQYF.

The V gene is TRBV2, the J gene TRBJ1-4; TRBD1 aligns across 9 bases. Germline V gene lookup returns CDR1 SNHLY and CDR2 FYNNEI. The CDR3 runs 14 residues. J gave up 8 bases and V 6 bases, and 7 bases lay outside the gene matches. The chain's CDR3 is CASRVQGAREKLFF. CDR3 DNA: TGTGCCAGCAGGGTACAGGGGGCGCGGGAAAAACTGTTTTTT.

The table lists this clone with a few counts. This chain uses TRBV12-3 or TRBV12-4 with TRBJ2-5, with D uncertain. Trimming removed 8 bases from V and 3 bases from J, with 4 bases in between. This CDR3 is built from 10 residues. CDR3 DNA: TGTGCCAGCGCGAAAGAGACCCAGTACTTC. Amino acids: CASAKETQYF.

The rearrangement uses TRBV9 and TRBJ2-7; a weak D match, TRBD2 (6 bases). V lost 2 bases, J lost 7 bases, and 13 bases lay in between. CDR3 size: 13 residues. Looked up from germline, CDR1 is SGDLS and CDR2 is YYNGEE. The CDR3 is CASSVEGMREQYF. The CDR3 DNA reads TGTGCCAGCAGCGTGGAGGGGATGCGGGAGCAGTACTTC.

The chain employs TRBV30 and TRBJ1-5; D is perhaps TRBD1 (5 bases). The V gene's germline CDR1 is GTSNPN and CDR2 SVGIG (reference sequence). This CDR3 comprises 13 residues. V dropped 1 base and J dropped 2 bases, with 6 bases sitting between them. CDR3 DNA: TGTGCCTGGAGTGGGGGGGGCAATCAGCCCCAGCATTTT. Amino acids: CAWSGGGNQPQHF.

This sequence joins TRBV19 and TRBJ1-4; maybe TRBD1 (5 bases). Trimming shortened V by 4 bases and J by 9 bases, and 12 bases separated the two germline ends. The germline CDR1 and CDR2 sequences are LNHDA and SQIVND (reference sequence). CDR3 size: 13 residues. CDR3 nucleotides: TGTGCCAGTAGTAGCAGGGAGGTGAAAAAACTGTTTTTT. Its translation: CASSSREVKKLFF.

This chain uses TRBV24-1 with TRBJ2-7, with 7 nucleotides matching TRBD1. With V trimmed by 5 bases and J by 6 bases, 12 bases remained unmatched. In germline, CDR1 is KGHDR, CDR2 SFDVKD. The CDR3 runs to 15 residues. Here the CDR3 DNA reads TGTGCCACCAGTGCCTCAACAGGGGTTAAGGTCGAGCAGTACTTC. Encoded protein: CATSASTGVKVEQYF.

The chain couples TRBV29-1 to TRBJ2-3; D is possibly TRBD2 (6 bases). Per germline, CDR1 SQVTM and CDR2 ANQGSEA. CDR3 length equals 16 residues. The V gene lost 6 bases and the J gene lost 4 bases, with 23 bases spanning the gap. The DNA of the CDR3 is TGCAGCGTGGACGCCACCGGGAGTAGGGAAGCAGATACGCAGTATTTT. Its translation: CSVDATGSREADTQYF.

The V call is TRBV7-2, the J call TRBJ1-3, with 9 bases identical to TRBD1. J gave up 2 bases and V 5 bases, and 4 bases lay outside the gene matches. The CDR3 has 15 amino acids. CDR1 and CDR2 (germline): SGHTA, FQGNSA. CDR3 in amino acids: CASSAYRGPGNTIYF. CDR3 nucleotides: TGTGCCAGCAGCGCCTACAGGGGGCCTGGAAACACCATATATTTT.

V is TRBV6-5 and J is TRBJ2-1; D may be TRBD2 (5 bases). CDR1 is MNHEY, CDR2 SVGAGI, per germline. V lost 6 bases to trimming and J lost 0 bases, with 12 bases between them. The CDR3 covers 15 residues. This chain's CDR3 is CASRRKGSSYNEQFF. The CDR3 DNA reads TGTGCCAGCAGACGCAAAGGGAGCTCCTACAATGAGCAGTTCTTC.

The count of this clone is one. The chain carries TRBV12-5 and TRBJ2-3, with no clear D. The germline V gene encodes CDR1 LGHNT and CDR2 FRNRAP. The V gene lost 6 bases and the J gene lost 1 base, with 5 bases spanning the gap. The CDR3 extends over 12 amino acids. CDR3 in DNA: TGTGCTAGTGGCTCCCGCACAGATACGCAGTATTTT. Translation: CASGSRTDTQYF.

The gene calls are TRBV14 and TRBJ2-2; TRBD2 matches 13 bases. In germline, CDR1 is SGHDN, CDR2 FVKESK. The CDR3 totals 18 residues. The J segment lost 7 bases and the V segment lost 0 bases, leaving 8 bases of the junction unmatched. The CDR3 region has the DNA TGTGCCAGCAGCCAAGACACTAGCGGGAGGGCCGCCCACGGGGAGCTGTTTTTT. Amino acids: CASSQDTSGRAAHGELFF.

V and J are TRBV10-3 and TRBJ2-7; 10 bases align to TRBD2. V trimming: 4 bases; J trimming: 1 base; junction bases outside the gene matches: 7. The V gene's germline CDR1 is ENHRY and CDR2 SYGVKD. The CDR3 spans 16 residues. CDR3 amino acids: CAISGASGGRSYEQYF. The DNA of the CDR3 is TGTGCCATCAGTGGGGCTAGCGGGGGACGATCCTACGAGCAGTACTTC.

CDR3 sequence reads: CASSSTSGRPQFF. CDR3 sequence (DNA): TGTGCCAGCAGTTCAACTAGCGGGAGGCCACAGTTCTTC. The J gene is TRBJ2-1, the V gene TRBV27; 12 bases match TRBD2. In germline, CDR1 is MNHEY, CDR2 SMNVEV (reference sequence). The CDR3 loop spans 13 amino acids. J was trimmed by 13 bases and V by 4 bases; bases with no gene match: 5.

The chain employs TRBV7-2 and TRBJ2-7; D remains unclear. This CDR3 comprises 12 residues. V gave up 0 bases and J gave up 4 bases, with 4 bases separating them. CDR1 and CDR2 (germline): SGHTA, FQGNSA. CDR3 in amino acids: CASSLAQYEQYF. CDR3 sequence (DNA): TGTGCCAGCAGCTTAGCTCAGTACGAGCAGTACTTC.

The chain is built from TRBV7-2 and TRBJ2-7; D not resolved. CDR3 length equals 12 residues. The V end lost 2 bases, the J end lost 3 bases, and 5 bases lay between the germline ends. Looked up from germline, CDR1 is SGHTA and CDR2 is FQGNSA. CDR3 sequence (DNA): TGTGCCAGCAGCTTACCCCACTACGAGCAGTACTTC. The encoded protein is CASSLPHYEQYF.

This rearrangement joins TRBV6-5 to TRBJ2-2; possibly TRBD2 for D (6 bases). The V gene's germline CDR1 is MNHEY and CDR2 SVGAGI. The CDR3 is 15 residues long. Trimming removed 6 bases at V and 5 bases at J, with 16 bases between. CDR3 residues: CASSLAGGWTGELFF. Here the CDR3 DNA reads TGTGCCAGCAGCCTGGCTGGGGGGTGGACCGGGGAGCTGTTTTTT.

The genes are TRBV4-1 and TRBJ1-1; 7 bases align to TRBD1. J was trimmed by 3 bases and V by 3 bases; bases with no gene match: 7. This CDR3 comprises 15 residues. Germline CDR1 MGHRA, CDR2 YSYEKL. The CDR3 nucleotides read TGCGCCAGCAGCCAGGGACAGCAAAGCTACACTGAAGCTTTCTTT. The encoded protein is CASSQGQQSYTEAFF.

V usage is TRBV28 and J usage is TRBJ2-1; D perhaps matches TRBD1 (5 bases). This CDR3 spans 18 amino acids. V lost 4 bases, J lost 0 bases, and 19 bases lay in between. CDR1 MDHEN and CDR2 SYDVKM come from the germline V gene. This CDR3 is CASSWSPIRTSSYNEQFF. The CDR3 coding sequence is TGTGCCAGCAGTTGGTCCCCGATAAGGACAAGCTCCTACAATGAGCAGTTCTTC. The complete variable domain, with remaining parts taken from reference TRBV28 and TRBJ2-1, reads DVKVTQSSRYLVKRTGEKVFLECVQDMDHENMFWYRQDPGLGLRLIYFSYDVKMKEKGDIPEGYSVSREKKERFSLILESASTNQTSMYLCASSWSPIRTSSYNEQFFGPGTRLTVL.

CDR3 residues: CSASFWGQKQETQYF. The CDR3 region has the DNA TGCAGTGCTAGTTTTTGGGGACAGAAACAAGAGACCCAGTACTTC. The chain carries TRBV20-1 and TRBJ2-5; the match to TRBD1 covers 7 bases. J was trimmed by 2 bases and V by 3 bases; bases with no gene match: 9. CDR3 size: 15 residues. Looked up from germline, CDR1 is DFQATT and CDR2 is SNEGSKA (reference sequence).

V usage is TRBV11-2 and J usage is TRBJ1-1; weak D call: TRBD1 (5 bases). Deletions cut 3 bases from V and 4 bases from J, with 15 bases between. The CDR3 totals 15 residues. CDR1 and CDR2 from the germline V gene are SGHAT and FQNNGV. Here the CDR3 DNA reads TGTGCCAGCAGCTTCGGTGGGGGAGGTGGCACTGAAGCTTTCTTT. Amino acids: CASSFGGGGGTEAFF.